The T cell receptor beta chain under discussion was sequenced for a study of T cell repertoires in cytomegalovirus infection. Overall study context: Public TCR beta signature analysis indicated the presence of both CMV infection and matching HLA type.

Turning to this clonotype: A much larger clone lies a single base off, so this may be a read error.

MiXCR, run by TCRdb on the reads, gives a single entry per CDR3 protein. The repertoire includes approximately 70,000 distinct CDR3 sequences, under 5% of them detected once, and about 20% sits in the top ten. The CDR3 has 14 residues. CDR1 and CDR2 from the germline V gene are MNHEY and SMNVEV (reference sequence). This clonotype originated in a human donor in good health (CMV status not recorded). Some clones in this sample may be carry-over from other donors' samples. The chain recombines TRBV27 with TRBJ2-1; perhaps TRBD2 as D (6 bases). Sequenced: PBMCs. Written as DNA, the CDR3 is TGTGACAGCAGTTTGCGGGGCCGCCACAATGAGCAGTTCTTC. Amino acids: CDSSLRGRHNEQFF.